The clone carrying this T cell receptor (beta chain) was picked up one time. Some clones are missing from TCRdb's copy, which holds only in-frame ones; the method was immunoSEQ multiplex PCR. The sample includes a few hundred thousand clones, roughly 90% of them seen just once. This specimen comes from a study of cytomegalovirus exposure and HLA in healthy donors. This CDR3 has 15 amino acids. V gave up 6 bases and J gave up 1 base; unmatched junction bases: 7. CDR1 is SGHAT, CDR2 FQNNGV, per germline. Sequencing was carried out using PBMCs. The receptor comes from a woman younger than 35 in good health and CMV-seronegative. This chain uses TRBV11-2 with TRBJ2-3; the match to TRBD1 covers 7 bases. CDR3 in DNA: TGTGCCAGCAGTTTTCGAACAGGGGGCACAGATACGCAGTATTTT. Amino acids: CASSFRTGGTDTQYF.